This T cell receptor beta chain was sequenced during a study of blood T cell repertoires in COVID-19. Authors' analysis steps: Using reference gene primer amplification, nucleated cell counts were estimated. Profiled with immunoSEQ multiplex PCR; TCRdb holds only in-frame clones, not every one. V and J calls and clone size are given by that table; D and trimming were obtained from the DNA. Here the sample spans around 290,000 clones, more than 80% being singletons. Study members were between about 18 and 89 years old and lived in around 24 US regions. The CDR3 contains 12 residues. CDR1 is MDHEN, CDR2 SYDVKM, per germline. The J segment lost 9 bases and the V segment lost 3 bases, leaving 4 bases of the junction unmatched.

The material sequenced was PBMCs or T cells enriched from blood (not recorded which). The rearrangement uses TRBV28 and TRBJ2-7; 8 nucleotides align to TRBD2. The origin of this receptor is a woman in her thirties who had recovered from COVID-19. As DNA, the CDR3 is TGTGCCAGCAGTTTTCAGCGGGAGCGGCAGTACTTC. Translating gives CASSFQRERQYF.